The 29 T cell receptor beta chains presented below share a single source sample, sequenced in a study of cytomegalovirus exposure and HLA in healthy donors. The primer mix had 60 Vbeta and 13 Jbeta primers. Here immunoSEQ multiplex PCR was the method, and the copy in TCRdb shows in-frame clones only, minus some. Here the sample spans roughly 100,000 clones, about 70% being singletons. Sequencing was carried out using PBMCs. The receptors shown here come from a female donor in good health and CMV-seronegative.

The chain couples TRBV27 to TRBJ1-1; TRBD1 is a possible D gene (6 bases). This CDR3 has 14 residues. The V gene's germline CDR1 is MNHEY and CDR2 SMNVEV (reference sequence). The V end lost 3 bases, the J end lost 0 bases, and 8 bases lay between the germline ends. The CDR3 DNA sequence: TGTGCCAGCAGTTTCGGGACAATGAACACTGAAGCTTTCTTT. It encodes CASSFGTMNTEAFF.

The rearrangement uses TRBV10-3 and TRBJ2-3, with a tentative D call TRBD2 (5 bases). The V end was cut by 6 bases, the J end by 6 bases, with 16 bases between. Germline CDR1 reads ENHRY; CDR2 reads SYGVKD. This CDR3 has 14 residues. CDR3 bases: TGTGCCATCAGGCGGACTCAATCTGGGGATACGCAGTATTTT. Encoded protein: CAIRRTQSGDTQYF.

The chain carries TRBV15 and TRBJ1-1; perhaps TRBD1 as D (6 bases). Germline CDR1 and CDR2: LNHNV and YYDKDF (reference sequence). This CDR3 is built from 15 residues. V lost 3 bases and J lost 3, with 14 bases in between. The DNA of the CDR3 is TGTGCCACCAGCAGGGCCGGGGGGCGAGACACTGAAGCTTTCTTT. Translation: CATSRAGGRDTEAFF.

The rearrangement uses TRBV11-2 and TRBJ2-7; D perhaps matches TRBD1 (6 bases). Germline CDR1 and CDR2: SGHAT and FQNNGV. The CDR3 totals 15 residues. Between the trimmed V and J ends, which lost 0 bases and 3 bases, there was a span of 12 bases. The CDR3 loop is CASSLDRGGIYEQYF. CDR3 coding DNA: TGTGCCAGCAGCTTAGATCGAGGGGGAATCTACGAGCAGTACTTC.

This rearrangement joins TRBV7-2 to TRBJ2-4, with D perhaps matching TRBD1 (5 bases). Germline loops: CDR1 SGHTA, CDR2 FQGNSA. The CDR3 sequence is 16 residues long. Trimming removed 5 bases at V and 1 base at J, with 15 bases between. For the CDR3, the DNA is TGTGCCAGCAGCCTTGCCTTTCAGGGCGCCAAAAACATTCAGTACTTC. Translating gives CASSLAFQGAKNIQYF.

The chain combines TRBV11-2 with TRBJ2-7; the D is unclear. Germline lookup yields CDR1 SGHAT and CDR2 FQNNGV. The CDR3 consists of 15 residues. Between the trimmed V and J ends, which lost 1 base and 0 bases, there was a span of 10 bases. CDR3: CASSLGTYSSYEQYF. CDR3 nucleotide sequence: TGTGCCAGCAGCTTAGGTACCTATAGCTCCTACGAGCAGTACTTC.

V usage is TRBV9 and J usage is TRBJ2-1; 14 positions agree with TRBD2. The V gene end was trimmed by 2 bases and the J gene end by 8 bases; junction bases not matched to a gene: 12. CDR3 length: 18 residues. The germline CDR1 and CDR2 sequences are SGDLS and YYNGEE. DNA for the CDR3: TGTGCCAGCAGCGTGGCCGGGACTAGCGGGAGACTCAGGGATGAGCAGTTCTTC. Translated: CASSVAGTSGRLRDEQFF.

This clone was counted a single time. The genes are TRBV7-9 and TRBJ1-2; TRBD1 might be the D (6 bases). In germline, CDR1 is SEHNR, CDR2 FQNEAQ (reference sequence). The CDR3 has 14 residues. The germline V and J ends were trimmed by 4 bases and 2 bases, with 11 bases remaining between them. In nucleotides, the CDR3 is TGTGCCAGCAGCTACCGACAGGCCAACTATGGCTACACCTTC. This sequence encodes CASSYRQANYGYTF.

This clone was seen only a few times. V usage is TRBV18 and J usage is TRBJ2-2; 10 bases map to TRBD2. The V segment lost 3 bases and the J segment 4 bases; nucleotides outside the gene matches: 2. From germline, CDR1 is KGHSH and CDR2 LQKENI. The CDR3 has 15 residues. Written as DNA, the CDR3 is TGTGCCAGCTCACCCGCTAGCGGGGGCACCGGGGAGCTGTTTTTT. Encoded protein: CASSPASGGTGELFF.

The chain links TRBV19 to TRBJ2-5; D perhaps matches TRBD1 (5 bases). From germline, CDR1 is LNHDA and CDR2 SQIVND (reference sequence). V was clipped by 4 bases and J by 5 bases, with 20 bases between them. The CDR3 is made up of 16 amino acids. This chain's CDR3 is CASSRGTGTPLETQYF. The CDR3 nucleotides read TGTGCCAGTAGTAGAGGAACAGGAACCCCCCTCGAGACCCAGTACTTC.

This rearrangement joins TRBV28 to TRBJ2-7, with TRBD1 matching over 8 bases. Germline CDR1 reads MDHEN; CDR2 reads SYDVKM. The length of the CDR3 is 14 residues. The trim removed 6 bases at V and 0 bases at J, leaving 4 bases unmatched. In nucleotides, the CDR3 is TGTGCCAGCAGCTGGACAGGGCACTCCTACGAGCAGTACTTC. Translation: CASSWTGHSYEQYF.

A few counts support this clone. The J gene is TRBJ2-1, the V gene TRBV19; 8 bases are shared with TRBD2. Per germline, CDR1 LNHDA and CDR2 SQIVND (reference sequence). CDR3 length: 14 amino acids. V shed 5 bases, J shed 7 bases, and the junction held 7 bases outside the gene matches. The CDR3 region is CASSAGGGRNEQFF. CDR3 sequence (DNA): TGTGCCAGTAGTGCCGGCGGGGGGAGGAATGAGCAGTTCTTC.

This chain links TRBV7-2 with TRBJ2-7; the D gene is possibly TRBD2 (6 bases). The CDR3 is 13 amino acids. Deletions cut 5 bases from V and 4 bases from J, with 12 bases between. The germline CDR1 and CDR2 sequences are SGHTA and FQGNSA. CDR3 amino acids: CASSQLGGYEQYF. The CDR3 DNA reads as TGTGCCAGCAGCCAACTGGGGGGATACGAGCAGTACTTC. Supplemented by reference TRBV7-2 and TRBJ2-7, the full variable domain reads GAGVSQSPSNKVTEKGKDVELRCDPISGHTALYWYRQSLGQGLEFLIYFQGNSAPDKSGLPSDRFSAERTGGSVSTLTIQRTQQEDSAVYLCASSQLGGYEQYFGPGTRLTVT.

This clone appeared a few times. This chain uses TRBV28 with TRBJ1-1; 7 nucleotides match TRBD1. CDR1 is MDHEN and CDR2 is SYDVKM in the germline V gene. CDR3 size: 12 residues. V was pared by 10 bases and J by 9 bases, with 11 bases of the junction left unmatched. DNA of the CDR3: TGTGCCACCGGACAGGTCCTCTCGAAAGCTTTCTTT. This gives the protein CATGQVLSKAFF. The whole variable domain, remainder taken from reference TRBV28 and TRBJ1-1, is DVKVTQSSRYLVKRTGEKVFLECVQDMDHENMFWYRQDPGLGLRLIYFSYDVKMKEKGDIPEGYSVSREKKERFSLILESASTNQTSMYLCATGQVLSKAFFGQGTRLTVV.

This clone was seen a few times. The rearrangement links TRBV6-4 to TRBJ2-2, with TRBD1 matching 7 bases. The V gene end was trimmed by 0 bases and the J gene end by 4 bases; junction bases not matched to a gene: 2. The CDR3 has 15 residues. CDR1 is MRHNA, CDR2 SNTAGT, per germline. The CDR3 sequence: CASSDSPGGTGELFF. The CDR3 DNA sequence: TGTGCCAGCAGTGACTCCCCAGGGGGCACCGGGGAGCTGTTTTTT.

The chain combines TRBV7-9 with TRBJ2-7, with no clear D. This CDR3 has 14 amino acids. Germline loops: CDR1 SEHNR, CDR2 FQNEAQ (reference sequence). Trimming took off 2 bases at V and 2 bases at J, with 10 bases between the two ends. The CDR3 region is CASSLSEYTYEQYF. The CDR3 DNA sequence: TGTGCCAGCAGCTTATCGGAGTATACCTACGAGCAGTACTTC. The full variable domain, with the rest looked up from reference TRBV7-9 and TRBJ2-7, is DTGVSQNPRHKITKRGQNVTFRCDPISEHNRLYWYRQTLGQGPEFLTYFQNEAQLEKSRLLSDRFSAERPKGSFSTLEIQRTEQGDSAMYLCASSLSEYTYEQYFGPGTRLTVT.

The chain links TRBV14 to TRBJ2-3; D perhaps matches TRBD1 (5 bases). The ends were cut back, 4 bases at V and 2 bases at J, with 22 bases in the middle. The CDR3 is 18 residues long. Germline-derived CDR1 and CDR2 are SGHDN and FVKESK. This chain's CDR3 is CASSLPRWSKGATDTQYF. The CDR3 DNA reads TGTGCCAGCAGCCTACCAAGATGGTCAAAAGGGGCCACAGATACGCAGTATTTT.

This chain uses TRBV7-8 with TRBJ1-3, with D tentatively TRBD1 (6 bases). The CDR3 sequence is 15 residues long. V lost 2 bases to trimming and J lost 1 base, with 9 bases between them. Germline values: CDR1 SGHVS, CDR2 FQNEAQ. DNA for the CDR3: TGTGCCAGCAGCTTACTACAGGGTTCTGGAAACACCATATATTTT. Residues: CASSLLQGSGNTIYF.

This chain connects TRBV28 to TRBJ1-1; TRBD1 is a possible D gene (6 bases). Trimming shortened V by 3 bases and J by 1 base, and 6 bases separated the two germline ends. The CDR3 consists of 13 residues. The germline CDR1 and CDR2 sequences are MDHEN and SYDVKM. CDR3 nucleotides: TGTGCCAGCAGTTTCAGGGGGAACACTGAAGCTTTCTTT. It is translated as CASSFRGNTEAFF.

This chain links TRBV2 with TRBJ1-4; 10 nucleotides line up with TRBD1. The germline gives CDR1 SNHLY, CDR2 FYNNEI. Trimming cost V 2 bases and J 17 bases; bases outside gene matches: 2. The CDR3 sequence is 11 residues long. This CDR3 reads CASSERDRGFF. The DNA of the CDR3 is TGTGCCAGCAGTGAAAGGGACAGGGGTTTTTTT.

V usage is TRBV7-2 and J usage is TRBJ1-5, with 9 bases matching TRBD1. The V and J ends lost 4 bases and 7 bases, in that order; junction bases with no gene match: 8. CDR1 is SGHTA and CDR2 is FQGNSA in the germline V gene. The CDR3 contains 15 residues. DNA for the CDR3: TGTGCCAGCAGCTCGTATACAGGGGGCGCCCAGCCCCAGCATTTT. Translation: CASSSYTGGAQPQHF.

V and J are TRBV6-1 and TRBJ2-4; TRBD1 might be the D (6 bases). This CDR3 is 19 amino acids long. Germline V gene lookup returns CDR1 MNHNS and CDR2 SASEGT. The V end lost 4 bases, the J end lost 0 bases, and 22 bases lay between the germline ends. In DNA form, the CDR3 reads TGTGCCAGCAGTGGCTCCCAACCCACAGGGATACTAGCCAAAAACATTCAGTACTTC. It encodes CASSGSQPTGILAKNIQYF.

The CDR3 here is CAISSEAGYTEAFF. The CDR3 bases are TGTGCCATCAGCTCGGAGGCCGGGTACACTGAAGCTTTCTTT. The V and J genes are TRBV10-3 and TRBJ1-1, with D hard to call. The CDR3 has 14 residues. Germline CDR1 is ENHRY and CDR2 is SYGVKD. With 6 bases removed from V and 3 bases from J, the gap between germline ends came to 14 bases.

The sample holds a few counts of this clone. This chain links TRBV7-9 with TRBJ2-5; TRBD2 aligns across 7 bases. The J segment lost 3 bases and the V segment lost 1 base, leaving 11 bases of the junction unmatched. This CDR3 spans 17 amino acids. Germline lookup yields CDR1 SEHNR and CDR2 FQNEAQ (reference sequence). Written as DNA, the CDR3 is TGTGCCAGCAGCTTAGTAAGTGCGGGAGAAGGGAAAGAGACCCAGTACTTC. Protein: CASSLVSAGEGKETQYF.

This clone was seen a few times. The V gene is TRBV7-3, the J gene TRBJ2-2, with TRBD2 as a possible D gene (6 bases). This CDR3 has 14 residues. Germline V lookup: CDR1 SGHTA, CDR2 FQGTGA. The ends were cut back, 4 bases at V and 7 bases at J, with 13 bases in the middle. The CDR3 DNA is TGTGCCAGCAGCTCGGGACTCTTCGGCGGGGAGCTGTTTTTT. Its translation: CASSSGLFGGELFF.

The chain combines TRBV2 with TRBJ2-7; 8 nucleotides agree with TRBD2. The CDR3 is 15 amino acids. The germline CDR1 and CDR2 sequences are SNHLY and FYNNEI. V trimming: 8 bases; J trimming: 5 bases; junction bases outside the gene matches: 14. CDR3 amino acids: CASSANSGSPHEQYF. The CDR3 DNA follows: TGTGCCAGCTCGGCAAACAGCGGGAGTCCCCACGAGCAGTACTTC.

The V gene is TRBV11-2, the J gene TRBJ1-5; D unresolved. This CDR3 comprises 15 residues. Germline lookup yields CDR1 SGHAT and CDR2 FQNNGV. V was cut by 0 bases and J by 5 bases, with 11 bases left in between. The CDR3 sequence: CASSLDPSDYQPQHF. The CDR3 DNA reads TGTGCCAGCAGCTTAGACCCGTCGGACTATCAGCCCCAGCATTTT.

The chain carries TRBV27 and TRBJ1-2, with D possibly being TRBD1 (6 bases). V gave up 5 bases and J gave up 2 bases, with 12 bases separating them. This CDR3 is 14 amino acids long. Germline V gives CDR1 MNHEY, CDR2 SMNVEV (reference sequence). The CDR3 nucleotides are TGTGCCAGCAGTACGGGAAGGGGGAACTATGGCTACACCTTC. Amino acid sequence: CASSTGRGNYGYTF.

In DNA form, the CDR3 reads TGTGCCAGCAGCAAATGCGACAGGCCGGTTAATGAGCAGTTCTTC. Translated, it gives CASSKCDRPVNEQFF. The V gene is TRBV21-1, the J gene TRBJ2-1; TRBD1, the table's D call, was not compared with the DNA. TRBV21-1 is deemed a pseudogene. The CDR3 has 15 residues.